Listed below are T cell receptor beta chains from one sample, sequenced in a study of blood T cell dynamics during melanoma immunotherapy. Assay used: immunoSEQ multiplex PCR; TCRdb lists only in-frame clones, some missing. The sample yields nearly 25,000 clones, roughly 87% seen once. The source material was blood, sampled from a patient treated with checkpoint blockade. Receptors originate from a human donor with melanoma. Both conserved end residues are part of each CDR3. A D gene is named only where the DNA matches it firmly. Not every row has a clone size; where given, it reads once, few, many or a size class.

TRBV28	TRBD2	TRBJ2-1	once	TGTGCCAGCAGCACAGCTAGGCTAGCGGGATCTAAGAATGAGCAGTTCTTC	CASSTARLAGSKNEQFF
TRBV7-8	TRBD1	TRBJ1-5	.	TGTGCCAGCAGCCACCGGGACAGGGGGCAGCCCCAGCATTTT	CASSHRDRGQPQHF
TRBV12-5	TRBD2	TRBJ2-5	.	TGTGCTAGTGGTCCTGGACTAGCGGGGGAGACCCAGTACTTC	CASGPGLAGETQYF
TRBV7-3	.	TRBJ2-2	.	TGTGCCAGCAGCTCCAACTCCCACGGGGAGCTGTTTTTT	CASSSNSHGELFF
TRBV7-9	TRBD2	TRBJ2-7	.	TGTGCCAGCAGCTTCGGACTAGCGGGATCCGAGCAGTACTTC	CASSFGLAGSEQYF
TRBV6-1	.	TRBJ1-1	.	TGTGCCAGCAGCAGGGCCCGGACGGGTTTGGGAAGTGCTTTCTTT	CASSRARTGLGSAFF
TRBV7-8	.	TRBJ1-2	.	TGTGCCAGCAGCTTAGGGGGAAACTATGGCTACACCTTC	CASSLGGNYGYTF
TRBV13	.	TRBJ2-1	.	TGTGCCAGCCAGCTTAGGCGCAACAATGAGCAGTTCTTC	CASQLRRNNEQFF
TRBV28	.	TRBJ1-4	.	TGTGCCAGCAGTTCGGGTGGGGTACCTAATGAAAAACTGTTTTTT	CASSSGGVPNEKLFF
TRBV5-1	.	TRBJ2-2	.	TGCGCCAGCAGCACGGGACTTTCCACCGGGGAGCTGTTTTTT	CASSTGLSTGELFF
TRBV5-4	TRBD1	TRBJ1-1	.	TGTGCCAGCACTAGAAGATCAGGGGGAGACACTGAAGCTTTCTTT	CASTRRSGGDTEAFF
TRBV5-1	.	TRBJ1-1	.	TGCGCCAGCAGCTTGAGTACGGGGCGAGACACTGAAGCTTTCTTT	CASSLSTGRDTEAFF
TRBV28	TRBD2	TRBJ2-2	once	TGTGCCAGCAGCCCCTTGAGCGGGAGGGGCACCGGGGAGCTGTTTTTT	CASSPLSGRGTGELFF
TRBV9	TRBD2	TRBJ2-2	.	TGTGCCAGCAGCGTAGCCAGCGGGAGTATGACCGGGGAGCTGTTTTTT	CASSVASGSMTGELFF
TRBV28	.	TRBJ2-7	once	TGTGCCAGCAGTTTATGGGCCAGCTCCTACGAGCAGTACTTC	CASSLWASSYEQYF
TRBV7-9	TRBD2	TRBJ2-7	few	TGTGCCACACTACTAGCGGGAGGGTACGAGCAGTACTTC	CATLLAGGYEQYF
TRBV28	.	TRBJ1-4	.	TGTGCCAGCAGTTTGACTGCCATGGGGGAAAAACTGTTTTTT	CASSLTAMGEKLFF
TRBV6-1	.	TRBJ2-5	.	TGTGCCATCTCCGCCGGGAACCTAAAAGAGACCCAGTACTTC	CAISAGNLKETQYF
TRBV28	.	TRBJ2-1	.	TGTGCCAGCAGTTTAGGCGGGCTGAGCTCCTACAATGAGCAGTTCTTC	CASSLGGLSSYNEQFF
TRBV11-2	.	TRBJ1-2	.	TGTGCCAGCAGCTTAGATACGGGGGTGGAAGGCTACACCTTC	CASSLDTGVEGYTF
TRBV15	TRBD1	TRBJ2-7	once	TGTGCCACCAGCGACCGGACAGGACGGGAGCAGTACTTC	CATSDRTGREQYF
TRBV27	TRBD2	TRBJ2-7	.	TGTGCCAGCAGTTTAAGTCGGGGGGACCTCTCCTACGAGCAGTACTTC	CASSLSRGDLSYEQYF
TRBV11-2	TRBD1	TRBJ1-2	once	TGTGCCAGCAGCTTTTCGCCGGGGACAGGGATCATCTATGGCTACACCTTC	CASSFSPGTGIIYGYTF
TRBV28	.	TRBJ1-2	few	TGTGCCAGCAGTTCAACGACACTCACCACCTTC	CASSSTTLTTF
TRBV7-2	.	TRBJ2-3	.	TGTGCCAGCAGCTTAGAGGGCGTCTTGTATTCGGATACGCAGTATTTT	CASSLEGVLYSDTQYF
TRBV5-1	TRBD1	TRBJ1-6	.	TGCGCCAGCAGCCCAGGGGGGAAGGAATCACCCCTCCACTTT	CASSPGGKESPLHF
TRBV7-3	TRBD2	TRBJ2-1	.	TGTGCCAGCAGCTTAATAGGCAGGCGGGAGCCGACCTACAATGAGCAGTTCTTC	CASSLIGRREPTYNEQFF
TRBV5-1	TRBD2	TRBJ2-1	.	TGCGCCAGCAGCGCCTTAGCGGGAGGTCCCCCGTACAATGAGCAGTTCTTC	CASSALAGGPPYNEQFF
TRBV5-1	TRBD1	TRBJ2-1	.	TGCGCCAGCAGCTTGGAGGGGACAGCCCAGTTCTTC	CASSLEGTAQFF
TRBV28	TRBD2	TRBJ2-7	.	TGTGCCAGCAGTTTCCGGACTAGCGGATTCTACGAGCAGTACTTC	CASSFRTSGFYEQYF
TRBV21-1	.	TRBJ2-4	.	TGTGCCAGCAGCAAAGGCTCCAGTGAAGACAAAAACATTCAGTACTTC	CASSKGSSEDKNIQYF
TRBV4-1	TRBD2	TRBJ2-7	.	TGCGCCAGCAGTTTAGCGGGAGCCTCCGAGCAGTACTTC	CASSLAGASEQYF
TRBV9	.	TRBJ1-2	.	TGTGCCAGCACCCCGACAGTAACTAACTATGGCTACACCTTC	CASTPTVTNYGYTF
TRBV5-1	TRBD2	TRBJ2-5	once	TGCGCCAGCAGCTTGGCCGGACTAGCGGGAGGATCGTGGGAGACCCAGTACTTC	CASSLAGLAGGSWETQYF
TRBV6-6	.	TRBJ1-5	once	TGTGCCAGCAGTTACTCGAAGGACGGGAGCAATCAGCCCCAGCATTTT	CASSYSKDGSNQPQHF
TRBV11-2	.	TRBJ2-1	.	TGTGCCAGCAGCTTACGGGGCAGGGGTAGCGGCCGCTCGGAAGAGCAGTTCTTC	CASSLRGRGSGRSEEQFF
TRBV29-1	.	TRBJ1-1	.	TGCAGCGTCGGAGGGACAATCGTTTGGGAGCGACGGGCTGAAGCTTTCTTT	CSVGGTIVWERRAEAFF
TRBV18	TRBD2	TRBJ2-7	.	TGTGCCAGCTCACCCGCGACTAGCGGGAGCTCCTACGAGCAGTACTTC	CASSPATSGSSYEQYF
TRBV10-1	.	TRBJ1-3	few	TGCGCCGCGGCCCGTCCGAACCTGTATTCGGCCAGGTCCTTAGACACCATATATTTT	CAAARPNLYSARSLDTIYF
TRBV21-1	.	TRBJ2-7	.	TGTGCCAGCACCCAGTGCCGGAGCGGGACTAGCCTGACAAATCTCTCCTACGAGCAGTACTTC	CASTQCRSGTSLTNLSYEQYF
TRBV29-1	.	TRBJ2-3	.	TGCAGCGCACGGGCCCCCGGCGCCGATACGCAGTATTTT	CSARAPGADTQYF
TRBV4-1	TRBD1	TRBJ1-4	.	TGCGCCAGCAGCCCCCGACAGGGGGGGGAAAAACTGTTTTTT	CASSPRQGGEKLFF
TRBV9	.	TRBJ1-2	.	TGTGCCAGCAGCGCTCGGGGACATGGCTACACCTTC	CASSARGHGYTF
TRBV29-1	.	TRBJ1-2	.	TGCAGCGTCTGGACGGGGGAAGGAGGCTACACCTTC	CSVWTGEGGYTF
TRBV6-1	.	TRBJ1-2	.	TGTGCCAGTGGAAACGACAGGCATGGCTACACCTTC	CASGNDRHGYTF
TRBV6-1	TRBD2	TRBJ2-7	.	TGTGCCAGCAGGGCTAGCGGCTCCTACGAGCAGTACTTC	CASRASGSYEQYF
TRBV5-4	.	TRBJ2-7	.	TGTGCCAGCAGCTTATTAGGGCAGAGTCCGTCCGAAGAGCAGTACTTC	CASSLLGQSPSEEQYF
TRBV6-1	TRBD2	TRBJ2-7	.	TGTGCCAGCAGGACTAGCGGAGCCTACGAGCAGTACTTC	CASRTSGAYEQYF
TRBV11-3	TRBD2	TRBJ2-7	few	TGTGCCAGCAGCTTATCCTCCAGCGGGGAAAGTTACGAGCAGTACTTC	CASSLSSSGESYEQYF
TRBV7-9	.	TRBJ2-5	.	TGTGCCGGCAAGGCGCGGAGGGGAGAGACCCAGTACTTC	CAGKARRGETQYF
TRBV5-6	.	TRBJ2-3	.	TGTGCCAGCAGCTTAGGACCGAGCACAGATACGCAGTATTTT	CASSLGPSTDTQYF
TRBV7-2	TRBD2	TRBJ2-7	.	TGTGCCAGCAGCTTAGTTCAGCGGGAGTCCGCCGAGCAGTACTTC	CASSLVQRESAEQYF
TRBV28	TRBD1	TRBJ1-4	.	TGTGCCAGCAGGGCTGACAGGGTTGAGAAACTGTTTTTT	CASRADRVEKLFF
TRBV29-1	TRBD1	TRBJ1-2	.	TGCAGCGTCCGGGACAGGGGGCTTTATGGCTACACCTTC	CSVRDRGLYGYTF